This T cell receptor (beta chain) was recovered during a study of metastatic and nonmetastatic thyroid tumors. No treatment had been given to any patient before thyroid surgery. TCRdb re-called the PCR reads through MiXCR. The data hold roughly 83,000 clones, with under 15% observed a single time. This clone was detected many times. The clonotype was recovered from a female donor with papillary thyroid cancer or a benign thyroid nodule (not recorded which). Some clones in this sample may be carry-over from other donors' samples. Sequencing was performed on blood.

The CDR3, as DNA: TGTGCCAGCAGCTTAACAGACACCTTGGGCTACACCTTC. Its protein product is CASSLTDTLGYTF. The chain links TRBV7-2 to TRBJ1-2; no clear D gene. Germline CDR1 reads SGHTA; CDR2 reads FQGNSA. Trimming stripped 2 bases from V and 8 bases from J, with 12 bases between. This CDR3 is built from 13 residues.